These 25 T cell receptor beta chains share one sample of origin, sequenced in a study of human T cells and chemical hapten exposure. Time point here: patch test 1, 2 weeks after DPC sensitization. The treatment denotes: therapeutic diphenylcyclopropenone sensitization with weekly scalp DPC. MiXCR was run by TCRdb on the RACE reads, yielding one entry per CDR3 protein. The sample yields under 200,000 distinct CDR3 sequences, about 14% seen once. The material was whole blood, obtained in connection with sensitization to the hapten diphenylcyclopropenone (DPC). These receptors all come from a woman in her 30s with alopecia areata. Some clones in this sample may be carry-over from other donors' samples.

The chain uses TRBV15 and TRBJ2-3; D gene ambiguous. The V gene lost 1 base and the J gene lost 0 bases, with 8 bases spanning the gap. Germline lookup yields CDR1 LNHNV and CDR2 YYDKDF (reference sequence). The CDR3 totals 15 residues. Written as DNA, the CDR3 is TGTGCCACCAGCAGAGGTGGCGAGAGCACAGATACGCAGTATTTT. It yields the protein CATSRGGESTDTQYF.

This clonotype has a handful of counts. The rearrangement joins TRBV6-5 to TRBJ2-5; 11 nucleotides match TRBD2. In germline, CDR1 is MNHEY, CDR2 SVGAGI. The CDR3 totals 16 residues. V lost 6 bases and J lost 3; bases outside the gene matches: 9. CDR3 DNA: TGTGCCAGCAGCCGTGCCGGGACTAGCGGTAAAGAGACCCAGTACTTC. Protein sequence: CASSRAGTSGKETQYF.

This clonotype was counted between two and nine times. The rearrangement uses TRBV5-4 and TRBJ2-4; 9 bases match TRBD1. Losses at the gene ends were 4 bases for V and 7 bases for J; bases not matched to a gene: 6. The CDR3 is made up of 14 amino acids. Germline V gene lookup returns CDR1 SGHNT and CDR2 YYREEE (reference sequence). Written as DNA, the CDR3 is TGTGCCAGCAGCAACAACAGGGGGCCGAACATTCAGTACTTC. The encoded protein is CASSNNRGPNIQYF.

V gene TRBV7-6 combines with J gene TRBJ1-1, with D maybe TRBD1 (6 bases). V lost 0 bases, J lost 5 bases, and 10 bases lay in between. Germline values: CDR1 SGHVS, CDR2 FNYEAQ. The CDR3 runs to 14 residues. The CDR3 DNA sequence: TGTGCCAGCAGCTTAGCGACAGGTAGAACTGAAGCTTTCTTT. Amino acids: CASSLATGRTEAFF.

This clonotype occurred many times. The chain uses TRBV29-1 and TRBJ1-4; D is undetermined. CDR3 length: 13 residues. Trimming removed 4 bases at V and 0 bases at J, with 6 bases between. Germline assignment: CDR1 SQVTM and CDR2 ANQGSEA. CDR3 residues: CSVGAATNEKLFF. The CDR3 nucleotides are TGCAGCGTTGGGGCCGCAACTAATGAAAAACTGTTTTTT.

CDR3 DNA sequence: TGTGCCAGCAGCTTAGTAATGGCGGGTGAGCAGTTCTTC. Translating it yields CASSLVMAGEQFF. The rearrangement uses TRBV7-2 and TRBJ2-1; a possible D gene is TRBD2 (5 bases). With 1 base removed from V and 9 bases from J, the gap between germline ends came to 10 bases. The CDR3 contains 13 residues. Germline V gives CDR1 SGHTA, CDR2 FQGNSA.

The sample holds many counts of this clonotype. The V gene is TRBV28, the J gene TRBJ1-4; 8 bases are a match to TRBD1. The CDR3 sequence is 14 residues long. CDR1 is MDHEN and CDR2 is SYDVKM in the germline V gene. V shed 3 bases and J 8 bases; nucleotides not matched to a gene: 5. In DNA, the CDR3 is TGTGCCAGCAGTTTGCAGGGGGCGAGCGAAAAACTGTTTTTT. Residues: CASSLQGASEKLFF. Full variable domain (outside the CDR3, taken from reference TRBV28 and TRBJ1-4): DVKVTQSSRYLVKRTGEKVFLECVQDMDHENMFWYRQDPGLGLRLIYFSYDVKMKEKGDIPEGYSVSREKKERFSLILESASTNQTSMYLCASSLQGASEKLFFGSGTQLSVL.

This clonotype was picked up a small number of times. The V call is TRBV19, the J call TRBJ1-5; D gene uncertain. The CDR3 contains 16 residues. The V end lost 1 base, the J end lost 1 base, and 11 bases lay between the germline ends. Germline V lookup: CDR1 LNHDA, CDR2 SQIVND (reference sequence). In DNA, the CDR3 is TGTGCCAGTAGTATAGTCGTCAAGGCGAGCAATCAGCCCCAGCATTTT. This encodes CASSIVVKASNQPQHF.

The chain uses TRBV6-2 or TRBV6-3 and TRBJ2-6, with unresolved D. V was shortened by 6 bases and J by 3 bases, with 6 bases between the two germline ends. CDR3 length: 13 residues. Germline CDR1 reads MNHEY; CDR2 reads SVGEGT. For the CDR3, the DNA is TGTGCCAGCAGCTATTATGGGGCCAACGTCCTGACTTTC. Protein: CASSYYGANVLTF.

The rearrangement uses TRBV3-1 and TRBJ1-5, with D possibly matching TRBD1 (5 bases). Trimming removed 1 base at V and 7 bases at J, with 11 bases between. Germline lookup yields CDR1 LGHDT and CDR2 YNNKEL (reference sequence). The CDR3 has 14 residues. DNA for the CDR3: TGTGCCAGCAGCCAAGTATGGGGGGAACAGCCCCAGCATTTT. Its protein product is CASSQVWGEQPQHF.

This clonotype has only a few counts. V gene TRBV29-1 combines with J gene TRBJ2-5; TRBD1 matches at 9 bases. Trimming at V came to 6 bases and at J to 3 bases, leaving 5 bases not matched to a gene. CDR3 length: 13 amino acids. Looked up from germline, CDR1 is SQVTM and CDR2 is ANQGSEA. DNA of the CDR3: TGCAGCGTCGGACAGGGGAGAAAAGAGACCCAGTACTTC. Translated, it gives CSVGQGRKETQYF.

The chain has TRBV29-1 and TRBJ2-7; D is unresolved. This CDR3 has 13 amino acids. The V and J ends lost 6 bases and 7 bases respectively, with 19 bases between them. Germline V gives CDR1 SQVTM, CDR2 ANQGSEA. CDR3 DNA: TGCAGCGTGAAGGTTGGTCCCCCCTCGGAGCAGTACTTC. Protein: CSVKVGPPSEQYF.

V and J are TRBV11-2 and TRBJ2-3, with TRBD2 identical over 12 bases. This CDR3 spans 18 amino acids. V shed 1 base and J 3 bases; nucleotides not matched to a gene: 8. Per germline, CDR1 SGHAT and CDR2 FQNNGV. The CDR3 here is CASSLARGLAGRTDTQYF. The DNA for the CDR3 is TGTGCCAGCAGCTTAGCCCGAGGACTAGCGGGAAGGACAGATACGCAGTATTTT.

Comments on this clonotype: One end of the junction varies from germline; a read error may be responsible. The CDR3 bases are TGCGCCAGCAGGTTGGGGACGGGGAACACTGAAGCTTTCTTT. This codes for CASRLGTGNTEAFF. The gene calls are TRBV5-1 and TRBJ1-1; maybe TRBD1 (5 bases). Per germline, CDR1 SGHRS and CDR2 YFSETQ. This CDR3 contains 14 residues.

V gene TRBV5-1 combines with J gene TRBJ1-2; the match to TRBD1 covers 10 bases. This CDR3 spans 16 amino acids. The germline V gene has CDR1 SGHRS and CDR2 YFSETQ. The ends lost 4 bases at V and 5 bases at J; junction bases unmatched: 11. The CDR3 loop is CASSPGQGGIRYGYTF. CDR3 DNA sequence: TGCGCCAGCAGCCCCGGACAGGGGGGAATCCGTTATGGCTACACCTTC.

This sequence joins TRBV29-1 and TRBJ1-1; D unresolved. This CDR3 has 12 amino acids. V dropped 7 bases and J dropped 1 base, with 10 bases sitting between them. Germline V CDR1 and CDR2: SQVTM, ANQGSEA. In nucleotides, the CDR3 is TGCAGCGGGGGAGAGAAGAACACTGAAGCTTTCTTT. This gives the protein CSGGEKNTEAFF.

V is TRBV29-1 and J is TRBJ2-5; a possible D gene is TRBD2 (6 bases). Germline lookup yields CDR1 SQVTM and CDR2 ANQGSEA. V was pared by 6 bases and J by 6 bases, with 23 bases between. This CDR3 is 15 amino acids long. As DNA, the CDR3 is TGCAGCGTCCCACCCCGGGACTCGAGCGCGAAGACCCAGTACTTC. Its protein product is CSVPPRDSSAKTQYF.

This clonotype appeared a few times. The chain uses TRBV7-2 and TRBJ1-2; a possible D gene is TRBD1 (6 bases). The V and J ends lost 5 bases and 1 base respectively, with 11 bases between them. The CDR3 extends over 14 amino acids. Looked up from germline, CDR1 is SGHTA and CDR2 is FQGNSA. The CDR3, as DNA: TGTGCCAGCAGCCCCCGAGGGGGTAACTATGGCTACACCTTC. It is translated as CASSPRGGNYGYTF. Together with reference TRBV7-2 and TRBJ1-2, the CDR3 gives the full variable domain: GAGVSQSPSNKVTEKGKDVELRCDPISGHTALYWYRQSLGQGLEFLIYFQGNSAPDKSGLPSDRFSAERTGGSVSTLTIQRTQQEDSAVYLCASSPRGGNYGYTFGSGTRLTVV.

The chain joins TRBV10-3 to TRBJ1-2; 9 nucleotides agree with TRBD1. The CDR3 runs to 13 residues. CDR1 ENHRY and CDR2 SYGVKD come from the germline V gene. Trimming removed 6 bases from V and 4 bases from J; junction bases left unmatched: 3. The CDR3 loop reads CAIRSTGGYGYTF. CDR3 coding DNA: TGTGCCATCAGATCGACAGGGGGCTATGGCTACACCTTC.

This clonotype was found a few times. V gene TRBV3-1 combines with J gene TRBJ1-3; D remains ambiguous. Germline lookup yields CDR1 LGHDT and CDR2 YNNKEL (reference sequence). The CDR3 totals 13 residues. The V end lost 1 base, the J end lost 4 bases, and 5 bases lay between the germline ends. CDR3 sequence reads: CASSQGPGNTIYF. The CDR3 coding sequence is TGTGCCAGCAGCCAAGGTCCCGGAAACACCATATATTTT.

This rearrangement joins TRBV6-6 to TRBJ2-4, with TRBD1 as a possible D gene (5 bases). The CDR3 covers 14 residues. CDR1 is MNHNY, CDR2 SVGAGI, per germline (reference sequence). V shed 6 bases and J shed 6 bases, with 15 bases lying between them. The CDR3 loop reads CASSIDSKPNIQYF. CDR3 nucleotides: TGTGCCAGCAGCATAGACAGTAAGCCAAACATTCAGTACTTC.

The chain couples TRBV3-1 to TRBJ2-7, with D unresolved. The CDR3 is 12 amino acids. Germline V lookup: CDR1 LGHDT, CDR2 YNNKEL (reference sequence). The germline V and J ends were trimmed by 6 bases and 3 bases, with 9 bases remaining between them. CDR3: CASSRRNYEQYF. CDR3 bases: TGTGCCAGCAGTCGACGCAACTACGAGCAGTACTTC.

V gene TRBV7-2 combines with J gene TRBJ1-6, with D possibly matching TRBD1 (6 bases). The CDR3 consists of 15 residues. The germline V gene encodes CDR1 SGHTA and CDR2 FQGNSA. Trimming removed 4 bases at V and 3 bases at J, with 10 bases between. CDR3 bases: TGTGCCAGCAGCTCCGAGGGGGTCTATAATTCACCCCTCCACTTT. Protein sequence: CASSSEGVYNSPLHF.

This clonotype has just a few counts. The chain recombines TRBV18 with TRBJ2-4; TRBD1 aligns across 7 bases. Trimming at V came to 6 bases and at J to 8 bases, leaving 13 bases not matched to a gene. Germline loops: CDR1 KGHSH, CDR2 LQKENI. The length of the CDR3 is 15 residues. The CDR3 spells CASSRKTGRGYIQYF. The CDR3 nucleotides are TGTGCCAGCTCTCGCAAGACAGGGAGAGGGTACATTCAGTACTTC.

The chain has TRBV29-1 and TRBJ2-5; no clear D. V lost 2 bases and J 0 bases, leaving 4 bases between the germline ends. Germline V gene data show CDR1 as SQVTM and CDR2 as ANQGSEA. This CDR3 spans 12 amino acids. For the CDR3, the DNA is TGCAGCGTTGAACGGAACCAAGAGACCCAGTACTTC. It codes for CSVERNQETQYF. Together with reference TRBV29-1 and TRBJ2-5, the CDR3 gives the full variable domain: SAVISQKPSRDICQRGTSLTIQCQVDSQVTMMFWYRQQPGQSLTLIATANQGSEATYESGFVIDKFPISRPNLTFSTLTVSNMSPEDSSIYLCSVERNQETQYFGPGTRLLVL.